Listed below are T cell receptor beta chains from one sample, sequenced in a study of neurological immune-mediated disorders. MiXCR was run by TCRdb on the 5' RACE reads, yielding one entry per CDR3 protein. The table lists around 37,000 distinct CDR3 sequences, around 10% of them singletons. Sequencing was performed on PBMCs. The origin of the receptors is a man in his fifties or sixties with HTLV-1-associated myelopathy (HAM/TSP). The CDR3 runs from the conserved cysteine through the conserved F or W. A D gene is named only where the DNA matches it firmly. Clone size is stated in some rows and not others, as once, few, many or a class when expanded.

>TRBV5-6|TRBJ2-1|TRBD1|many
CASSRALGRTGIYNEQFF
TGTGCCAGCAGCCGCGCCCTAGGTAGGACAGGGATTTACAATGAGCAGTTCTTC
>TRBV3-1|TRBJ2-7|NA|many
CASSVWGVHEQYF
TGTGCCAGCAGCGTTTGGGGGGTCCACGAGCAGTACTTC
>TRBV5-1|TRBJ2-3|NA|many
CASSLGLFGDTQYF
TGCGCCAGCAGCTTAGGACTCTTCGGGGATACGCAGTATTTT
>TRBV5-1|TRBJ2-1|NA|many
CASSWAGTDNEQFF
TGCGCCAGCAGCTGGGCGGGAACGGACAATGAGCAGTTCTTC
>TRBV6-6|TRBJ2-3|NA|many
CASSEDGTPRLDTQYF
TGTGCCAGCAGTGAAGACGGGACCCCGAGATTGGATACGCAGTATTTT
>TRBV20-1|TRBJ2-1|NA|NA
CSARDLDSYNEQFF
TGCAGTGCTAGAGATCTAGACTCCTACAATGAGCAGTTCTTC
>TRBV20-1|TRBJ2-1|NA|many
CSASSLATGPDNEQFF
TGCAGTGCTTCCTCCCTAGCTACGGGACCCGACAATGAGCAGTTCTTC
>TRBV2|TRBJ2-7|NA|once
CASSGDTGLYEQYF
TGTGCCAGCAGTGGGGATACAGGGTTGTACGAGCAGTACTTC
>TRBV20-1|TRBJ2-1|TRBD2|many
CSASPGGGGYNEQFF
TGCAGTGCTTCCCCGGGCGGGGGGGGGTACAATGAGCAGTTCTTC
>TRBV19|TRBJ2-7|TRBD1|many
CASSPSGTGSYEQYF
TGTGCCAGTAGTCCGTCCGGGACAGGTTCCTACGAGCAGTACTTC
>TRBV2|TRBJ1-4|TRBD1|once
CASSFRDSVNEKLFF
TGTGCCAGCAGTTTCCGGGACAGCGTAAATGAAAAACTGTTTTTT
>TRBV6-2/TRBV6-3|TRBJ2-5|NA|NA
CASSSRGSELVETQYF
TGTGCCAGCAGTTCCCGCGGCTCAGAGTTAGTAGAGACCCAGTACTTC
>TRBV5-1|TRBJ2-7|NA|NA
CASSRGGQKAYYEQYF
TGCGCCAGCAGTCGGGGTGGACAGAAAGCTTACTACGAGCAGTACTTC
>TRBV5-1|TRBJ2-2|NA|many
CASNPGNTGELFF
TGCGCCAGCAACCCGGGGAACACCGGGGAGCTGTTTTTT
>TRBV20-1|TRBJ2-3|NA|many
CSASIPGTDTQYF
TGCAGTGCTAGTATCCCGGGCACAGATACGCAGTATTTT
>TRBV19|TRBJ2-2|TRBD1|few
CASSTPGGTGELFF
TGTGCCAGTAGTACGCCAGGGGGTACCGGGGAGCTGTTTTTT
>TRBV20-1|TRBJ1-5|NA|many
CSARDRGNQPQHF
TGCAGTGCTAGAGACAGGGGCAATCAGCCCCAGCATTTT
>TRBV29-1|TRBJ1-1|TRBD1|few
CSAEPQGVGTEAFF
TGCAGCGCCGAGCCCCAGGGGGTGGGCACTGAAGCTTTCTTT
>TRBV5-1|TRBJ1-1|NA|many
CASSLDRQSLKAFF
TGCGCCAGCAGCTTGGACCGACAGTCCCTGAAGGCTTTCTTT
>TRBV5-5|TRBJ1-5|TRBD1|many
CASSLGPGTDIQPQHF
TGTGCCAGCAGCTTGGGACCCGGGACAGACATCCAGCCCCAGCATTTT
>TRBV20-1|TRBJ2-7|NA|many
CSARLSQRATYEQYF
TGCAGTGCTAGATTATCCCAGCGGGCGACCTACGAGCAGTACTTC
>TRBV7-9|TRBJ2-2|NA|many
CASGKNTGELFF
TGTGCCAGCGGGAAGAACACCGGGGAGCTGTTTTTT
>TRBV20-1|TRBJ2-7|TRBD2|many
CSARDGGRTSGYEQYF
TGCAGTGCTAGAGATGGGGGCCGGACTAGCGGCTACGAGCAGTACTTC
>TRBV18|TRBJ1-1|NA|many
CASSPRDMNTEAFF
TGTGCCAGCTCACCGAGGGACATGAACACTGAAGCTTTCTTT
>TRBV3-1|TRBJ1-1|NA|many
CASSRRGAGTEAFF
TGTGCCAGCAGCCGTAGAGGGGCTGGGACTGAAGCTTTCTTT
>TRBV12-3/TRBV12-4|TRBJ2-2|NA|many
CASKQSSTGELFF
TGTGCCAGCAAGCAGAGTAGTACCGGGGAGCTGTTTTTT
>TRBV7-9|TRBJ1-2|TRBD1|many
CASSLQGDYGYTF
TGTGCCAGCAGCTTACAGGGGGACTATGGCTACACCTTC
>TRBV20-1|TRBJ2-7|TRBD1|many
CSARDAPRGPAHEQYF
TGCAGTGCTAGAGATGCCCCCAGGGGGCCCGCCCACGAGCAGTACTTC
>TRBV20-1|TRBJ2-1|TRBD2|many
CSAGRTSGRSFEQFF
TGCAGTGCTGGAAGGACTAGCGGGAGGTCATTTGAGCAGTTCTTC
>TRBV6-5|TRBJ2-1|NA|many
CASSLDGTSYNEQFF
TGTGCCAGCAGTTTAGACGGGACCTCCTACAATGAGCAGTTCTTC
>TRBV30|TRBJ1-4|NA|NA
CAWSIREKLFF
TGTGCCTGGAGTATAAGGGAAAAACTGTTTTTT
>TRBV5-5|TRBJ2-2|TRBD2|many
CASSLNLAGDTGELFF
TGTGCCAGCAGCTTGAATCTAGCGGGAGATACCGGGGAGCTGTTTTTT
>TRBV20-1|TRBJ1-1|NA|NA
CSARARGGGTEAFF
TGCAGTGCTAGAGCCCGGGGGGGAGGAACTGAAGCTTTCTTT
>TRBV14|TRBJ1-1|NA|many
CASSQVQGSWAFF
TGTGCCAGCAGCCAAGTTCAGGGATCGTGGGCTTTCTTT
>TRBV28|TRBJ2-5|TRBD1|many
CASSTRGQWETQYF
TGTGCCAGCAGTACCAGGGGGCAATGGGAGACCCAGTACTTC
>TRBV12-3/TRBV12-4|TRBJ2-5|TRBD2|few
CASSRSGRETQYF
TGTGCCAGCAGTCGTAGCGGGAGGGAGACCCAGTACTTC
>TRBV3-1|TRBJ2-3|NA|many
CASSQEVQSGWQYF
TGTGCCAGCAGCCAAGAGGTACAAAGCGGATGGCAGTATTTT
>TRBV6-2/TRBV6-3|TRBJ2-1|TRBD2|NA
CASSYQNLGLAGGNEQFF
TGTGCCAGCAGTTACCAAAACTTGGGACTAGCGGGGGGCAATGAGCAGTTCTTC
>TRBV5-5|TRBJ2-1|NA|many
CASSFVTGEQFF
TGTGCCAGCAGCTTTGTTACGGGAGAGCAGTTCTTC
>TRBV12-3/TRBV12-4|TRBJ1-1|NA|many
CASSPPPGRTNTEAFF
TGTGCCAGCAGTCCTCCCCCAGGACGGACGAACACTGAAGCTTTCTTT
>TRBV5-1|TRBJ2-1|NA|many
CASSRTSSYNEQFF
TGCGCCAGCAGCCGGACAAGCTCCTACAATGAGCAGTTCTTC
>TRBV27|TRBJ1-1|NA|few
CASKDGGMNTEAFF
TGTGCCAGCAAGGACGGGGGGATGAACACTGAAGCTTTCTTT
>TRBV7-6|TRBJ2-2|NA|few
CASSLFSGAAGELFF
TGTGCCAGCAGCTTATTCTCGGGGGCCGCCGGGGAGCTGTTTTTT
>TRBV20-1|TRBJ2-6|NA|many
CSASWSGANVLTF
TGCAGTGCTAGTTGGTCGGGGGCCAACGTCCTGACTTTC
>TRBV28|TRBJ2-7|TRBD1|many
CASRRQGISYEQYF
TGTGCCAGCAGGCGACAGGGAATCTCCTACGAGCAGTACTTC
>TRBV6-5|TRBJ2-1|NA|many
CASSYSRTVNEQFF
TGTGCCAGCAGTTACTCGAGGACAGTCAATGAGCAGTTCTTC
>TRBV5-1|TRBJ2-7|TRBD2|many
CASSLGSAGGHEQYF
TGCGCCAGCAGCTTGGGTTCAGCGGGAGGGCACGAGCAGTACTTC
>TRBV29-1|TRBJ2-5|NA|many
CSAGTQETQYF
TGCAGCGCCGGGACTCAAGAGACCCAGTACTTC
>TRBV20-1|TRBJ2-3|NA|many
CSASGPYFTDTQYF
TGCAGTGCTAGTGGACCGTATTTCACAGATACGCAGTATTTT
>TRBV6-2/TRBV6-3|TRBJ1-2|TRBD1|many
CASRTRQGGDYGYTF
TGTGCCAGCAGAACCCGACAGGGAGGGGACTATGGCTACACCTTC
>TRBV20-1|TRBJ2-4|TRBD2|many
CSARGGLAEGGAKNIQYF
TGCAGTGCTAGAGGGGGACTAGCGGAGGGGGGAGCCAAAAACATTCAGTACTTC
>TRBV20-1|TRBJ1-2|TRBD1|many
CSADLRQGGVETF
TGCAGTGCTGACCTAAGACAGGGAGGGGTTGAAACCTTC
>TRBV6-1|TRBJ1-5|NA|many
CASIREGSNQPQHF
TGTGCCAGCATCAGGGAGGGTAGCAATCAGCCCCAGCATTTT
>TRBV5-1|TRBJ1-4|NA|many
CASSSGRGEKLFF
TGCGCCAGCAGCTCAGGAAGAGGCGAAAAACTGTTTTTT
>TRBV7-9|TRBJ2-3|NA|NA
CASSPTLPSFPDTQYF
TGTGCCAGCAGCCCCACGCTTCCTAGCTTTCCAGATACGCAGTATTTT
>TRBV4-3|TRBJ2-1|NA|many
CASSITKINEQFF
TGCGCCAGCAGCATCACGAAGATCAATGAGCAGTTCTTC
>TRBV7-8|TRBJ2-5|TRBD1|many
CASSLNRGRETQYF
TGTGCCAGCAGCTTAAACAGGGGTCGAGAGACCCAGTACTTC
>TRBV12-3/TRBV12-4|TRBJ2-1|NA|many
CASTPLDEQFF
TGTGCCAGCACTCCCCTAGATGAGCAGTTCTTC